Below, 22 T cell receptor beta chains from the same sample are listed, as sequenced in a study of blood T cell repertoires in COVID-19. Profiling relied on immunoSEQ multiplex PCR, and the TCRdb table lists in-frame clones only, not all of them. Of over 150,000 clones in the sample, about 86% are singletons; the top ten hold about 9.4%. The specimen was peripheral blood. Source of these receptors: a woman between 65 and 79 years old with COVID-19, enrolled during active disease.

The V and J genes are TRBV11-2 and TRBJ2-3; TRBD2 matches at 16 bases. V lost 0 bases, J lost 6 bases, and 12 bases stayed unmatched. The germline V gene encodes CDR1 SGHAT and CDR2 FQNNGV. The CDR3 consists of 20 residues. The CDR3 nucleotides read TGTGCCAGCAGCTTAGAGGGACTAGCGGGGGGGCGAATGGGTAGGGATACGCAGTATTTT. Its translation: CASSLEGLAGGRMGRDTQYF.

This clone was seen only once. The rearrangement joins TRBV7-2 to TRBJ1-3; D is unclear. The V gene's germline CDR1 is SGHTA and CDR2 FQGNSA. V was clipped by 5 bases and J by 8 bases, with 16 bases between them. The CDR3 runs 14 residues. The CDR3 loop is CASSPPRAGDTIYF. CDR3 in DNA: TGTGCCAGCAGCCCCCCCCGAGCCGGGGACACCATATATTTT.

This chain joins TRBV13 and TRBJ2-3, with 10 positions matching TRBD2. V dropped 4 bases and J dropped 0; count of bases not matched to a gene: 13. The germline CDR1 and CDR2 sequences are PRHDT and FYEKMQ (reference sequence). The CDR3 covers 19 residues. The CDR3 DNA reads as TGTGCCAGCAGCTCAACCGGGACTAGCGAACGAGCTAGCACAGATACGCAGTATTTT. As protein: CASSSTGTSERASTDTQYF.

The chain carries TRBV6-6 and TRBJ1-2, with TRBD1 identical over 9 bases. The J segment lost 5 bases and the V segment lost 7 bases, leaving 5 bases of the junction unmatched. CDR3 length: 13 residues. Germline V lookup: CDR1 MNHNY, CDR2 SVGAGI (reference sequence). DNA of the CDR3: TGTGCCAGCACCTCCGGACAGGGGTATGGCTACACCTTC. Translation: CASTSGQGYGYTF.

This clone was detected only once. The rearrangement links TRBV28 to TRBJ2-5, with D perhaps TRBD2 (5 bases). CDR1 MDHEN and CDR2 SYDVKM come from the germline V gene. Trimming removed 8 bases at V and 1 base at J, with 11 bases between. The CDR3 consists of 13 residues. The CDR3 reads CASGGRIQETQYF. CDR3 in DNA: TGTGCCAGCGGAGGACGTATCCAAGAGACCCAGTACTTC. Full variable domain (outside the CDR3, taken from reference TRBV28 and TRBJ2-5): DVKVTQSSRYLVKRTGEKVFLECVQDMDHENMFWYRQDPGLGLRLIYFSYDVKMKEKGDIPEGYSVSREKKERFSLILESASTNQTSMYLCASGGRIQETQYFGPGTRLLVL.

The chain employs TRBV7-3 and TRBJ2-3; 7 bases are shared with TRBD1. J gave up 2 bases and V 6 bases, and 8 bases lay outside the gene matches. CDR3 length equals 15 residues. CDR1 is SGHTA and CDR2 is FQGTGA in the germline V gene. The CDR3 DNA is TGTGCCAGCAGAGCCGGGACAGCGAACACAGATACGCAGTATTTT. Its protein product is CASRAGTANTDTQYF. The whole variable domain, filled in from reference TRBV7-3 and TRBJ2-3, reads GAGVSQTPSNKVTEKGKYVELRCDPISGHTALYWYRQSLGQGPEFLIYFQGTGAADDSGLPNDRFFAVRPEGSVSTLKIQRTERGDSAVYLCASRAGTANTDTQYFGPGTRLTVL.

The chain recombines TRBV29-1 with TRBJ1-1; a weak D match, TRBD1 (6 bases). V dropped 4 bases and J dropped 5 bases, with 17 bases sitting between them. This CDR3 has 14 amino acids. Germline lookup yields CDR1 SQVTM and CDR2 ANQGSEA. CDR3 sequence reads: CSVVGAFALTEAFF. Here the CDR3 DNA reads TGCAGCGTTGTGGGGGCTTTTGCCCTGACTGAAGCTTTCTTT.

The chain recombines TRBV12-5 with TRBJ2-3, with a tentative D call TRBD2 (6 bases). The germline CDR1 and CDR2 sequences are LGHNT and FRNRAP. The length of the CDR3 is 14 residues. V dropped 5 bases and J dropped 7 bases, with 16 bases sitting between them. The CDR3: CASGPGTLPYTQYF. The CDR3 region has the DNA TGTGCTAGTGGTCCCGGGACTCTCCCCTATACGCAGTATTTT.

V and J are TRBV11-2 and TRBJ1-2; tentative D call: TRBD1 (5 bases). CDR3 length: 13 residues. Germline V gene lookup returns CDR1 SGHAT and CDR2 FQNNGV. V was shortened by 5 bases and J by 2 bases, with 9 bases between the two germline ends. CDR3 loop: CASSAGLNYGYTF. CDR3 DNA: TGTGCCAGCAGCGCGGGACTGAACTATGGCTACACCTTC.

A word on this clone: The sample holds other DNA sequences that translate to the same CDR3. The chain employs TRBV6-6 and TRBJ1-3; D call uncertain. V shed 2 bases and J shed 2 bases, with 4 bases lying between them. Germline V gene data show CDR1 as MNHNY and CDR2 as SVGAGI (reference sequence). The CDR3 length is 13 residues. DNA of the CDR3: TGTGCCAGCAGTTACGGGCCTGGAAACACCATATATTTT. Its translation: CASSYGPGNTIYF.

CDR3 protein: CASSGSYQETQYF. As DNA, the CDR3 is TGTGCCAGCAGTGGGAGTTACCAAGAGACCCAGTACTTC. The chain employs TRBV11-2 and TRBJ2-5; D might be TRBD2 (5 bases). Trimming took off 6 bases at V and 0 bases at J, with 8 bases between the two ends. Germline V gives CDR1 SGHAT, CDR2 FQNNGV. The CDR3 sequence is 13 residues long.

The rearrangement uses TRBV15 and TRBJ1-1; TRBD1 matches at 7 bases. This CDR3 has 13 residues. Germline trimming cut 5 bases from V and 8 bases from J; bases unmatched to any gene: 8. Germline CDR1 and CDR2: LNHNV and YYDKDF (reference sequence). CDR3: CATSSTGDGEAFF. The CDR3, as DNA: TGTGCCACCAGCTCCACAGGGGACGGGGAAGCTTTCTTT.

This clone was picked up one time. V usage is TRBV15 and J usage is TRBJ1-3; D uncertain. The CDR3 loop spans 19 amino acids. V was shortened by 0 bases and J by 0 bases, with 18 bases between the two germline ends. From germline, CDR1 is LNHNV and CDR2 YYDKDF (reference sequence). CDR3 amino acids: CATSRDRGSTQISGNTIYF. DNA of the CDR3: TGTGCCACCAGCAGAGATCGAGGCAGTACACAAATCTCTGGAAACACCATATATTTT.

The chain has TRBV2 and TRBJ2-7, with 7 bases fitting TRBD1. V lost 5 bases, J lost 2 bases, and 3 bases stayed unmatched. Germline V gives CDR1 SNHLY, CDR2 FYNNEI. The CDR3 totals 13 residues. CDR3 region: CASSPDRTYEQYF. In DNA form, the CDR3 reads TGTGCCAGCAGTCCGGACAGGACCTACGAGCAGTACTTC. Full variable domain (missing parts from reference TRBV2 and TRBJ2-7): EPEVTQTPSHQVTQMGQEVILRCVPISNHLYFYWYRQILGQKVEFLVSFYNNEISEKSEIFDDQFSVERPDGSNFTLKIRSTKLEDSAMYFCASSPDRTYEQYFGPGTRLTVT.

The chain links TRBV4-1 to TRBJ2-7; D is uncertain. The CDR3 is made up of 14 amino acids. Trimming took 3 bases from V and 3 from J, leaving 12 bases between them. Germline CDR1 and CDR2: MGHRA and YSYEKL. The CDR3 bases are TGCGCCAGCAGCCAGTTTGGGCTTTTCTACGAGCAGTACTTC. Its translation is CASSQFGLFYEQYF.

The chain employs TRBV9 and TRBJ2-5; 7 bases are a match to TRBD2. Germline values: CDR1 SGDLS, CDR2 YYNGEE. The CDR3 totals 15 residues. With 0 bases clipped from V and 2 bases from J, the junction kept 4 bases outside the gene matches. The CDR3 DNA follows: TGTGCCAGCAGCGTAGATGAGGGAGGGCAAGAGACCCAGTACTTC. It yields the protein CASSVDEGGQETQYF.

CDR3 DNA sequence: TGCAGCTCATTAGCGGGGGGCACAGATACGCAGTATTTT. Protein: CSSLAGGTDTQYF. The chain employs TRBV29-1 and TRBJ2-3; the match to TRBD2 covers 9 bases. Per germline, CDR1 SQVTM and CDR2 ANQGSEA. V lost 8 bases to trimming and J lost 1 base; unmatched junction nucleotides: 4. The CDR3 contains 13 residues.

V gene TRBV10-1 combines with J gene TRBJ2-1, with 7 positions matching TRBD1. The CDR3 is made up of 16 amino acids. V lost 6 bases and J lost 5; bases outside the gene matches: 13. Germline V gene sequence: CDR1 WNHNN, CDR2 SYGVQD (reference sequence). CDR3 residues: CASSPSARGFNNEQFF. The CDR3 DNA reads as TGCGCCAGCAGCCCTTCTGCCAGGGGGTTCAACAATGAGCAGTTCTTC.

The rearrangement uses TRBV24-1 and TRBJ1-2, with a tentative D call TRBD1 (6 bases). The CDR3 contains 11 residues. The V end lost 12 bases, the J end lost 6 bases, and 13 bases lay between the germline ends. Germline CDR1 is KGHDR and CDR2 is SFDVKD. This chain's CDR3 is CASAGVNGYTF. The CDR3 DNA is TGTGCCTCCGCAGGGGTGAATGGCTACACCTTC.

The V call is TRBV2, the J call TRBJ1-1, with no clear D. There are 13 residues in the CDR3. Trimming left V 7 bases short and J 2 bases short, with 11 bases between. Per germline, CDR1 SNHLY and CDR2 FYNNEI. The CDR3 loop reads CASTPLANTEAFF. The CDR3 DNA reads as TGTGCCAGCACCCCGTTGGCCAACACTGAAGCTTTCTTT.

The rearrangement joins TRBV19 to TRBJ2-5, with 8 bases matching TRBD2. The CDR3 loop spans 15 amino acids. Looked up from germline, CDR1 is LNHDA and CDR2 is SQIVND (reference sequence). The junction had 4 bases not matched to a gene; V was cut back by 2 bases and J by 2 bases. Here the CDR3 reads CASSIMAGGQETQYF. In DNA, the CDR3 is TGTGCCAGTAGTATAATGGCGGGGGGTCAAGAGACCCAGTACTTC.

V is TRBV30 and J is TRBJ1-2; D uncertain. The germline CDR1 and CDR2 sequences are GTSNPN and SVGIG (reference sequence). Trimming took 0 bases from V and 3 from J, leaving 5 bases between them. The CDR3 covers 12 residues. Here the CDR3 reads CAWSVRDYGYTF. CDR3 DNA sequence: TGTGCCTGGAGTGTACGAGACTATGGCTACACCTTC.